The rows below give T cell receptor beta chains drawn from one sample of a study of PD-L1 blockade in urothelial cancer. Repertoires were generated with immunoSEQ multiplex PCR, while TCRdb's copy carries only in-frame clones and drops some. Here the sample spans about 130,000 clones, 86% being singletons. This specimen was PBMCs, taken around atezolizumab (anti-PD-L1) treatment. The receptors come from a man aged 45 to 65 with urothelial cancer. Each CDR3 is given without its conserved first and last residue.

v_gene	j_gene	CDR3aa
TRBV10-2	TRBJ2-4	ASSAPESAKNIQY
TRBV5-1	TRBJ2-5	ASRLGQGALGETQY
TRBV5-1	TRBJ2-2	ASSRQGNTGELF
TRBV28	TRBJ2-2	ASGPGTFTGELF
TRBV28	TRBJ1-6	ASSSAESPLH
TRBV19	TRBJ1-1	ASSIGELNTEAF
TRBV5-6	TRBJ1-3	ASNPNSKTGNTIY
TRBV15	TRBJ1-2	ATRGSFNYGYT
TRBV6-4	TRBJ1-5	ASGAGGNQPQH
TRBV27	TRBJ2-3	ASSLRSGGGPDTQY
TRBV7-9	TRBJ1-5	ASSLAWTDWNQPQH
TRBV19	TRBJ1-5	ASSDRVQPQH
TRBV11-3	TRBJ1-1	ASSLRDSPGTEAF
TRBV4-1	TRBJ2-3	ASDPGGRAGDTQY
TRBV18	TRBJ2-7	ASSTGTTYEQY
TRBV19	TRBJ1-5	ASSMFSGGGNQPQH
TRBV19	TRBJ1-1	ASRTGGELNTEAF
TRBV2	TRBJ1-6	ASSEGRGQGSPLH
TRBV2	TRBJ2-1	ASSVYRDSSEQF
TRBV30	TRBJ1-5	AWSGKGTGGQPQH
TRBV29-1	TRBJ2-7	SVRTNAYEQY
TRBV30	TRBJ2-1	AWSSQGNEQF
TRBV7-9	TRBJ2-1	ASSSREGRLSEQF